The 21 T cell receptor beta chains below were found in one sample sequenced in a study of CD8 T cells in ankylosing spondylitis. TCRdb fed the 5' RACE reads into MiXCR, producing one record per CDR3 protein. The table shows 150,000 to 200,000 distinct CDR3 sequences, with around a sixth occurring only once. The source material was blood, either unsorted or a sorted T cell fraction (not recorded which). These receptors were obtained from a male donor aged 5 to 30 with ankylosing spondylitis or in good health (not recorded which).

The V and J genes are TRBV29-1 and TRBJ2-1, with 7 positions matching TRBD1. The junction had 7 bases not matched to a gene; V was cut back by 5 bases and J by 0 bases. This CDR3 comprises 15 residues. In germline, CDR1 is SQVTM, CDR2 ANQGSEA. CDR3 residues: CSVLGQVGSYNEQFF. DNA for the CDR3: TGCAGCGTTTTAGGACAGGTTGGCTCCTACAATGAGCAGTTCTTC.

At least ten counts were recorded for this clonotype. The chain uses TRBV7-2 and TRBJ2-4; 10 bases line up with TRBD2. This CDR3 contains 18 residues. With V trimmed by 1 base and J by 0 bases, 6 bases remained unmatched. Looked up from germline, CDR1 is SGHTA and CDR2 is FQGNSA. CDR3: CASSLGRTSGLAKNIQYF. CDR3 nucleotides: TGTGCCAGCAGCTTAGGCCGGACTAGCGGTTTAGCCAAAAACATTCAGTACTTC. The variable domain in full, completed from reference TRBV7-2 and TRBJ2-4, reads GAGVSQSPSNKVTEKGKDVELRCDPISGHTALYWYRQSLGQGLEFLIYFQGNSAPDKSGLPSDRFSAERTGGSVSTLTIQRTQQEDSAVYLCASSLGRTSGLAKNIQYFGAGTRLSVL.

The sample holds many counts of this clonotype. J is TRBJ2-2 and V is TRBV28; tentatively, D is TRBD2 (5 bases). Germline loops: CDR1 MDHEN, CDR2 SYDVKM. V was cut by 1 base and J by 5 bases, with 11 bases left in between. The CDR3 runs to 15 residues. The CDR3 DNA reads TGTGCCAGCAGTTTATTGGTAGCGAGTACCGGGGAGCTGTTTTTT. Translating it yields CASSLLVASTGELFF.

The genes are TRBV29-1 and TRBJ2-3, with unresolved D. This CDR3 contains 15 residues. Trimming pared 4 bases from V and 2 bases from J, leaving 16 bases between. CDR1 is SQVTM and CDR2 is ANQGSEA in the germline V gene. CDR3 in DNA: TGCAGCGTTGCTTGGGCTAGTGGGGACACAGATACGCAGTATTTT. Protein sequence: CSVAWASGDTDTQYF.

The chain employs TRBV12-3 or TRBV12-4 and TRBJ1-3; D might be TRBD1 (6 bases). This CDR3 has 11 amino acids. CDR3 residues: CSSGAGNTIYF. As DNA, the CDR3 is TGTTCGTCAGGGGCTGGAAACACCATATATTTT.

This clonotype has at least ten counts. The V and J genes are TRBV7-2 and TRBJ1-2; the match to TRBD1 covers 8 bases. The CDR3 loop spans 15 amino acids. The germline V gene encodes CDR1 SGHTA and CDR2 FQGNSA. Germline trimming cut 1 base from V and 4 bases from J; bases unmatched to any gene: 5. CDR3 bases: TGTGCCAGCAGCTTAGTGGGGACAGGTCTCTATGGCTACACCTTC. Its translation: CASSLVGTGLYGYTF.

This clonotype was seen repeatedly, ten times or more. V and J are TRBV6-6 and TRBJ2-7; tentatively, D is TRBD1 (6 bases). The CDR3 runs to 11 residues. Per germline, CDR1 MNHNY and CDR2 SVGAGI (reference sequence). V lost 6 bases, J lost 6 bases, and 9 bases lay in between. CDR3 sequence: CASRTGPEQYF. The CDR3, as DNA: TGTGCCAGCAGAACAGGGCCCGAGCAGTACTTC.

This clonotype was observed many times. V gene TRBV6-5 combines with J gene TRBJ2-1, with D uncertain. V gave up 7 bases and J gave up 3 bases, with 13 bases separating them. The CDR3 is made up of 14 amino acids. Germline V gene sequence: CDR1 MNHEY, CDR2 SVGAGI. DNA of the CDR3: TGTGCCAGCACCTCTCGCATAATCTACAATGAGCAGTTCTTC. The encoded protein is CASTSRIIYNEQFF.

A single count supports this clonotype. The chain has TRBV7-9 and TRBJ1-2; TRBD1 is a possible D gene (5 bases). From germline, CDR1 is SEHNR and CDR2 FQNEAQ (reference sequence). CDR3 length equals 14 residues. The V end lost 1 base, the J end lost 8 bases, and 14 bases lay between the germline ends. The CDR3 sequence: CASSLGGFVRGYTF. The CDR3 DNA follows: TGTGCCAGCAGCTTAGGGGGGTTTGTGCGCGGCTACACCTTC.

V usage is TRBV29-1 and J usage is TRBJ1-1; no firm D call. Deletions cut 1 base from V and 6 bases from J, with 6 bases between. Germline CDR1 SQVTM, CDR2 ANQGSEA. There are 11 residues in the CDR3. CDR3 sequence reads: CSVEGVPEAFF. CDR3 DNA: TGCAGCGTTGAAGGGGTCCCTGAAGCTTTCTTT.

This clonotype was detected ten times or more. The chain carries TRBV25-1 and TRBJ2-7, with TRBD1 matching 7 bases. From germline, CDR1 is MGHDK and CDR2 SYGVNS. The CDR3 covers 15 residues. V dropped 3 bases and J dropped 0; count of bases not matched to a gene: 5. CDR3 in DNA: TGTGCCAGCAGTGACGCGGACAGGAACTCCTACGAGCAGTACTTC. Its protein is CASSDADRNSYEQYF.

There are many counts of this clonotype. The chain is built from TRBV20-1 and TRBJ1-5, with a tentative D call TRBD1 (5 bases). CDR1 and CDR2 from the germline V gene are DFQATT and SNEGSKA (reference sequence). The CDR3 has 15 amino acids. Trimming cost V 6 bases and J 2 bases, with 17 bases left between them. In DNA form, the CDR3 reads TGCAGTGCCGAGAGGGCAGGGTCAGGCAATCAGCCCCAGCATTTT. As protein: CSAERAGSGNQPQHF.

This clonotype was found many times. V gene TRBV11-2 combines with J gene TRBJ1-1, with unresolved D. This CDR3 contains 13 residues. Germline CDR1 and CDR2: SGHAT and FQNNGV. The V end lost 3 bases, the J end lost 1 base, and 6 bases lay between the germline ends. Written as DNA, the CDR3 is TGTGCCAGCAGCTTCCTTCAGAACACTGAAGCTTTCTTT. It translates to CASSFLQNTEAFF.

The rearrangement uses TRBV6-5 and TRBJ1-1, with D possibly TRBD1 on 5 matching bases. Trimming cost V 5 bases and J 7 bases, with 26 bases left between them. The length of the CDR3 is 17 residues. Looked up from germline, CDR1 is MNHEY and CDR2 is SVGAGI. The CDR3 nucleotides read TGTGCCAGCAGTAACGGACAACCGGGATTGAACTATCTTGAAGCTTTCTTT. Translated, it gives CASSNGQPGLNYLEAFF.

This clonotype has at least ten counts. V is TRBV15 and J is TRBJ2-1; TRBD2 is a possible D gene (6 bases). V lost 10 bases, J lost 0 bases, and 10 bases lay in between. This CDR3 region has 13 residues. Germline V CDR1 and CDR2: LNHNV, YYDKDF (reference sequence). The DNA of the CDR3 is TGTGCCATCCCTAGCGACTCCTACAATGAGCAGTTCTTC. Translated: CAIPSDSYNEQFF.

This clonotype was seen ten or more times. This rearrangement joins TRBV5-1 to TRBJ2-3; TRBD1 matches at 9 bases. Unmatched junction bases numbered 8, after V lost 7 bases and J lost 2 bases. This CDR3 region has 15 residues. Looked up from germline, CDR1 is SGHRS and CDR2 is YFSETQ. Here the CDR3 reads CASGLQGADTDTQYF. The CDR3 nucleotides are TGCGCCAGCGGTTTACAGGGGGCTGACACAGATACGCAGTATTTT.

This clonotype was detected ten times or more. V is TRBV7-6 and J is TRBJ2-3; D is unclear. CDR1 and CDR2 (germline): SGHVS, FNYEAQ. The CDR3 loop spans 15 amino acids. V was clipped by 1 base and J by 0 bases, with 8 bases between them. The CDR3 nucleotides read TGTGCCAGCAGCTTAGAGGGTTCTAGCACAGATACGCAGTATTTT. Residues: CASSLEGSSTDTQYF.

This clonotype was seen ten or more times. V and J are TRBV10-3 and TRBJ2-1; D ambiguous. Per the germline V gene, CDR1 is ENHRY and CDR2 is SYGVKD. The CDR3 totals 12 residues. The ends were cut back, 4 bases at V and 7 bases at J, with 8 bases in the middle. The CDR3 region has the DNA TGTGCCATCAGTGGGGATGGAAATGAGCAGTTCTTC. Residues: CAISGDGNEQFF.

The chain is built from TRBV18 and TRBJ1-4; D not resolved. Germline loops: CDR1 KGHSH, CDR2 LQKENI. This CDR3 is 13 amino acids long. V was pared by 6 bases and J by 1 base, with 6 bases between. The CDR3 coding sequence is TGTGCCAGCTCCCTGGGAACTAATGAAAAACTGTTTTTT. Encoded protein: CASSLGTNEKLFF. The full variable domain, its missing parts supplied by reference TRBV18 and TRBJ1-4, is NAGVMQNPRHLVRRRGQEARLRCSPMKGHSHVYWYRQLPEEGLKFMVYLQKENIIDESGMPKERFSAEFPKEGPSILRIQQVVRGDSAAYFCASSLGTNEKLFFGSGTQLSVL.

This clonotype was picked up many times. The chain recombines TRBV5-1 with TRBJ2-6; no reliable D call. In germline, CDR1 is SGHRS, CDR2 YFSETQ. This CDR3 has 16 amino acids. Trimming stripped 0 bases from V and 0 bases from J, with 7 bases between. CDR3 sequence (DNA): TGCGCCAGCAGCTTGGAACGGAACTCTGGGGCCAACGTCCTGACTTTC. This codes for CASSLERNSGANVLTF.

This clonotype was seen many times. This chain uses TRBV4-3 with TRBJ2-3, with D perhaps matching TRBD2 (6 bases). In germline, CDR1 is LGHNA, CDR2 YSLEER. V lost 1 base and J lost 1, with 12 bases in between. The CDR3 sequence is 16 residues long. The CDR3 region is CASSQVVSGGTDTQYF. Here the CDR3 DNA reads TGCGCCAGCAGCCAAGTTGTTAGCGGAGGCACAGATACGCAGTATTTT.